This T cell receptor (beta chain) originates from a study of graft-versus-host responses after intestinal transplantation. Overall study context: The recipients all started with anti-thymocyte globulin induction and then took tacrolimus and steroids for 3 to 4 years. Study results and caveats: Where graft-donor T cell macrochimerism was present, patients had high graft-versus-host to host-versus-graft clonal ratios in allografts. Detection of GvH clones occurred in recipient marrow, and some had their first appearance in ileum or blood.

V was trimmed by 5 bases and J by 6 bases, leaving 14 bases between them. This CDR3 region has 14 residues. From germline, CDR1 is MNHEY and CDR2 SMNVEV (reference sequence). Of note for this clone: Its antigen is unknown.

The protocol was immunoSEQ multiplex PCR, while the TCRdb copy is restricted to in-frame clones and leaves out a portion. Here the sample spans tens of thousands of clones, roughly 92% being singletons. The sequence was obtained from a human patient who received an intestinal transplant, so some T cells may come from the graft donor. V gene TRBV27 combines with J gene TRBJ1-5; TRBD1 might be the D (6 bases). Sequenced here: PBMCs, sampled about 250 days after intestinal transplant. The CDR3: CASSPTGIFQPQHF. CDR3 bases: TGTGCCAGCAGTCCAACAGGGATTTTTCAGCCCCAGCATTTT.